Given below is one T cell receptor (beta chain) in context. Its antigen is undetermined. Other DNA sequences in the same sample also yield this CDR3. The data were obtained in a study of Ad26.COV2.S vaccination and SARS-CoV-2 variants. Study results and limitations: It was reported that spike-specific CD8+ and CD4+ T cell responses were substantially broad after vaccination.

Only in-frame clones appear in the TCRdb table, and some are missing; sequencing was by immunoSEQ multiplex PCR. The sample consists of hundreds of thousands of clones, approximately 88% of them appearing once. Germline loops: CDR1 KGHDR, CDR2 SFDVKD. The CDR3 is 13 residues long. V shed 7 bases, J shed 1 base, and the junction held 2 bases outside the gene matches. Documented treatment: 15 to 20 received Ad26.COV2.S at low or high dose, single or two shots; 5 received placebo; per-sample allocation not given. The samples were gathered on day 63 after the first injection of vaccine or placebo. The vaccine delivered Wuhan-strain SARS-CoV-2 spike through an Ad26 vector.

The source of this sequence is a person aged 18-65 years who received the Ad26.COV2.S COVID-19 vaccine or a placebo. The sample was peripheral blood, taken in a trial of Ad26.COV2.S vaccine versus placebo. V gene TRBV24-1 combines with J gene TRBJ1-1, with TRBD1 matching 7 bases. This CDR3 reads CATRRTGNTEAFF. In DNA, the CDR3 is TGTGCCACCAGGCGGACAGGGAACACTGAAGCTTTCTTT.